This T cell receptor beta chain was recovered during a study of blood T cell repertoires in COVID-19. Germline assignment: CDR1 SGHVS and CDR2 FQNEAQ. CDR3 size: 16 residues. Trimming removed 5 bases from V and 4 bases from J; junction bases left unmatched: 8. Method: immunoSEQ multiplex PCR; TCRdb's copy keeps in-frame clones and lacks some. In the table there are more than 300,000 clones, roughly 86% of which are singletons. Patients of the Seattle cohort, enrolled during active infection, were followed longitudinally. The rearrangement uses TRBV7-8 and TRBJ2-3; TRBD2 matches 11 bases. This TCR came from a woman in her twenties or thirties with COVID-19, enrolled during active disease. Sequencing was done on a sample of peripheral blood. CDR3 protein: CASSVRLAGRPDTQYF. In DNA, the CDR3 is TGTGCCAGCAGCGTCCGACTAGCGGGAAGGCCAGATACGCAGTATTTT.